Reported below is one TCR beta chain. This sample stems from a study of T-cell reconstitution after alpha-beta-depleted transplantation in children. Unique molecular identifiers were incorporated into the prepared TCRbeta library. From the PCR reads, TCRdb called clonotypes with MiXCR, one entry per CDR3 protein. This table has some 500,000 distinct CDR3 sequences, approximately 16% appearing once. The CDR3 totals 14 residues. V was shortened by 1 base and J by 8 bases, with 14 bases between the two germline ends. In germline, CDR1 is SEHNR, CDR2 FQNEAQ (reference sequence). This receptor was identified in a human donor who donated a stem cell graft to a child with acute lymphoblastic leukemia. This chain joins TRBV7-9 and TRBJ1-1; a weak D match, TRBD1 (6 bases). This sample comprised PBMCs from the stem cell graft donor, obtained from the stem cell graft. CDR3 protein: CASSLVGTRGEAFF. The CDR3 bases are TGTGCCAGCAGCTTAGTCGGGACAAGGGGGGAAGCTTTCTTT.